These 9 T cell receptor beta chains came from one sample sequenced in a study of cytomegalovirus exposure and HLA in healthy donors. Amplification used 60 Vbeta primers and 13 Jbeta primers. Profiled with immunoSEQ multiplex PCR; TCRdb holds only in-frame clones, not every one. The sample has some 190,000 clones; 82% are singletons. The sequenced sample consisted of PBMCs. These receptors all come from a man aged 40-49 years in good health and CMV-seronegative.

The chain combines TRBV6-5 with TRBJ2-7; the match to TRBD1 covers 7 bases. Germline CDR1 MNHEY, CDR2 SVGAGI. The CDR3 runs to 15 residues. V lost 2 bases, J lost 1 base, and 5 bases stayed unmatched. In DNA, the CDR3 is TGTGCCAGCAGTTACCGGGACAGTCCATCCTACGAGCAGTACTTC. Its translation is CASSYRDSPSYEQYF.

CDR3 in amino acids: CASSLVGANEAFF. CDR3 nucleotide sequence: TGTGCCAGCAGTTTAGTGGGGGCTAATGAAGCTTTCTTT. The chain links TRBV27 to TRBJ1-1; weak D call: TRBD1 (6 bases). The CDR3 spans 13 residues. V lost 2 bases, J lost 7 bases, and 11 bases lay in between. Per germline, CDR1 MNHEY and CDR2 SMNVEV (reference sequence).

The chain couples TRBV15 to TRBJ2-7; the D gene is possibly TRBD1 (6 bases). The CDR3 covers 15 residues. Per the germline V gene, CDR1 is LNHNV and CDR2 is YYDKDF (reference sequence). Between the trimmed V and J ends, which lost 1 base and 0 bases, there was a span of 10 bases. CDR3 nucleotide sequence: TGTGCCACCAGCAGAGGGGCGGACAGCTCCTACGAGCAGTACTTC. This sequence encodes CATSRGADSSYEQYF.

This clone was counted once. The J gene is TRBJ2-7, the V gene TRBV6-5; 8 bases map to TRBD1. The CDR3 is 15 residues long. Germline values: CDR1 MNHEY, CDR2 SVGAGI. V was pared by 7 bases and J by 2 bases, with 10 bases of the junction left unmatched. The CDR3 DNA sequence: TGTGCCAGCAATCCCAACAGGGGGAATACCTACGAGCAGTACTTC. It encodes CASNPNRGNTYEQYF.

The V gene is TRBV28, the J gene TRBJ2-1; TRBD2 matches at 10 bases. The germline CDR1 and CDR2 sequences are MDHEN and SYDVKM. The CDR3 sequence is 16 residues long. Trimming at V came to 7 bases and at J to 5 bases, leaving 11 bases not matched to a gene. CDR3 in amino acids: CASTRLGLAANNEQFF. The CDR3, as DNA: TGTGCCAGCACTCGACTCGGACTAGCGGCTAACAATGAGCAGTTCTTC.

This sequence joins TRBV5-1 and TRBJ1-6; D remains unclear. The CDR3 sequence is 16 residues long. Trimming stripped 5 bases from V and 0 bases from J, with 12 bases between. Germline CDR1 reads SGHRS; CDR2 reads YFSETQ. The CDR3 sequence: CASSYSPGSYNSPLHF. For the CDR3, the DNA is TGCGCCAGCAGTTATTCTCCGGGCTCCTATAATTCACCCCTCCACTTT.

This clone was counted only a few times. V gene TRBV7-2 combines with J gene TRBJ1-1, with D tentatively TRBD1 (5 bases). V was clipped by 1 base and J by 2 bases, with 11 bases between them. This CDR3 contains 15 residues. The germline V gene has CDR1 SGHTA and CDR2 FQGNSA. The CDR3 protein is CASSLGGGGNTEAFF. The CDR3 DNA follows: TGTGCCAGCAGCTTAGGCGGCGGGGGAAACACTGAAGCTTTCTTT.

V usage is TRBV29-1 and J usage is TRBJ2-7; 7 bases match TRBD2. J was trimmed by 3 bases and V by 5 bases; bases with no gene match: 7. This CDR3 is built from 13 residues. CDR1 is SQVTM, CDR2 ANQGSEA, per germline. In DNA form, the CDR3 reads TGCAGCGTTACAGCGGGGAGCCTCTACGAGCAGTACTTC. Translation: CSVTAGSLYEQYF.

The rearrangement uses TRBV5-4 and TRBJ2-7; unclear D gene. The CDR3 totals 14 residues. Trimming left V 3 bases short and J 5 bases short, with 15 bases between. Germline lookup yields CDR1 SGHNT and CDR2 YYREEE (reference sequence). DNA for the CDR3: TGTGCCAGCAGCTCGACTTTGGTTACAAACGAGCAGTACTTC. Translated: CASSSTLVTNEQYF.